The 10 T cell receptor beta chains below come from one sample, sequenced in a study of blood T cell repertoires in COVID-19. Data came from immunoSEQ multiplex PCR; TCRdb stores just in-frame clones and leaves some out. The profile shows 190,000 or so clones, 89% of them singletons. Sequencing was performed on peripheral blood. The receptors here all came from a middle-aged man with acute or convalescent COVID-19.

The chain joins TRBV11-2 to TRBJ1-1; D unclear. There are 13 residues in the CDR3. Between the trimmed V and J ends, which lost 0 bases and 9 bases, there was a span of 11 bases. Germline lookup yields CDR1 SGHAT and CDR2 FQNNGV. The CDR3 DNA reads as TGTGCCAGCAGCTTAGATGTGGTGCGGAAAGCTTTCTTT. It encodes CASSLDVVRKAFF.

The rearrangement uses TRBV29-1 and TRBJ1-2; 11 bases match TRBD1. This CDR3 spans 13 amino acids. J was trimmed by 6 bases and V by 8 bases; bases with no gene match: 8. The germline V gene encodes CDR1 SQVTM and CDR2 ANQGSEA. The CDR3 nucleotides read TGCAGCCTACGGACAGGGGGCTTGGATGGCTACACCTTC. Encoded protein: CSLRTGGLDGYTF.

The V gene is TRBV5-4, the J gene TRBJ1-2, with 10 nucleotides matching TRBD1. Germline CDR1 SGHNT, CDR2 YYREEE (reference sequence). The ends lost 4 bases at V and 2 bases at J; junction bases unmatched: 8. The CDR3 is made up of 16 amino acids. CDR3 coding DNA: TGTGCCAGCAGCGCCTCGGACAGGGGGTTAAACTATGGCTACACCTTC. Translated: CASSASDRGLNYGYTF.

The chain links TRBV5-4 to TRBJ2-1; TRBD2 aligns across 10 bases. The CDR3 consists of 16 residues. Trimming removed 3 bases from V and 8 bases from J; junction bases left unmatched: 11. The germline V gene encodes CDR1 SGHNT and CDR2 YYREEE (reference sequence). The CDR3 DNA follows: TGTGCCAGCAGCTCTGGCACTAGCGGGACGTCGGATGAGCAGTTCTTC. Translated, it gives CASSSGTSGTSDEQFF.

This clone was found once. This rearrangement joins TRBV5-4 to TRBJ2-2; tentatively, D is TRBD2 (6 bases). Germline lookup yields CDR1 SGHNT and CDR2 YYREEE (reference sequence). The ends were cut back, 1 base at V and 3 bases at J, with 10 bases in the middle. The CDR3 is 15 amino acids. CDR3 sequence reads: CASSLPGLYTGELFF. CDR3 bases: TGTGCCAGCAGCTTGCCGGGACTCTACACCGGGGAGCTGTTTTTT.

The chain uses TRBV5-1 and TRBJ2-3; D is possibly TRBD1 (5 bases). Germline V gene data show CDR1 as SGHRS and CDR2 as YFSETQ. V lost 0 bases and J 4 bases, leaving 15 bases between the germline ends. The CDR3 contains 16 residues. The CDR3 is CASSLVQGLNADTQYF. CDR3 nucleotide sequence: TGCGCCAGCAGCTTGGTCCAGGGTCTAAACGCAGATACGCAGTATTTT.

V gene TRBV4-1 combines with J gene TRBJ2-5; the D gene is possibly TRBD2 (7 bases). Trimming stripped 1 base from V and 0 bases from J, with 12 bases between. The CDR3 consists of 16 residues. From germline, CDR1 is MGHRA and CDR2 YSYEKL. CDR3 protein: CASSQVAGANQETQYF. In DNA form, the CDR3 reads TGCGCCAGCAGCCAAGTCGCGGGGGCCAACCAAGAGACCCAGTACTTC.

The V and J genes are TRBV28 and TRBJ1-6; TRBD1 aligns across 9 bases. J lost 9 bases, V lost 3 bases, and 6 bases had no gene match. CDR1 and CDR2 (germline): MDHEN, SYDVKM. The CDR3 totals 15 residues. DNA of the CDR3: TGTGCCAGCAGTTTTTTCGGGACAGGGCCTTCACCCCTCCACTTT. Protein: CASSFFGTGPSPLHF.

The gene calls are TRBV7-9 and TRBJ2-1; 11 bases fit TRBD1. V was clipped by 3 bases and J by 8 bases; unmatched bases: 3. This CDR3 spans 14 amino acids. Germline V gene lookup returns CDR1 SEHNR and CDR2 FQNEAQ (reference sequence). The CDR3 reads CASSLGTGGDEQFF. The CDR3 DNA is TGTGCCAGCAGCTTGGGGACAGGGGGGGATGAGCAGTTCTTC.

The chain carries TRBV5-6 and TRBJ2-5; TRBD1 matches 7 bases. CDR3 length: 13 residues. V dropped 4 bases and J dropped 5; count of bases not matched to a gene: 5. Germline CDR1 reads SGHDT; CDR2 reads YYEEEE. The CDR3 loop is CASSPTGAETQYF. CDR3 sequence (DNA): TGTGCCAGCAGCCCCACAGGGGCCGAGACCCAGTACTTC.